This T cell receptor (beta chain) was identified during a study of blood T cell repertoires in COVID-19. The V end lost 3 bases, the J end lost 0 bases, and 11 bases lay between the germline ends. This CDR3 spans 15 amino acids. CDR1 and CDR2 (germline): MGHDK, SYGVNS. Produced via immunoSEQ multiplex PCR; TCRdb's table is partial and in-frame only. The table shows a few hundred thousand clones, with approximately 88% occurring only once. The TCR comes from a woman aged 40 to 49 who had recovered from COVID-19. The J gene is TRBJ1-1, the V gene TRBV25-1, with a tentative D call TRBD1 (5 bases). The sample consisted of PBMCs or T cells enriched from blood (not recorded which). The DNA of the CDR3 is TGTGCCAGCAGTGAGTCCAGGGTAGTGAACACTGAAGCTTTCTTT. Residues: CASSESRVVNTEAFF.